Presented here are 7 T cell receptor beta chains from one specimen sequenced in a study of blood T cell repertoires in COVID-19. The protocol was immunoSEQ multiplex PCR, while the TCRdb copy is restricted to in-frame clones and leaves out a portion. In the table there are roughly 200,000 clones, about 85% of which are singletons. The sequencing input was PBMCs or T cells enriched from blood (not recorded which). The receptor source for this set is a middle-aged man who had recovered from COVID-19.

This chain uses TRBV30 with TRBJ2-3; a possible D gene is TRBD2 (6 bases). CDR3 size: 14 residues. CDR1 is GTSNPN and CDR2 is SVGIG in the germline V gene (reference sequence). V lost 4 bases to trimming and J lost 0 bases, with 11 bases between them. The CDR3 nucleotides read TGTGCCTGGAATAAGGGACTGAGCACAGATACGCAGTATTTT. Translating it yields CAWNKGLSTDTQYF.

The gene calls are TRBV7-9 and TRBJ2-7, with 7 bases that match TRBD2. Per germline, CDR1 SEHNR and CDR2 FQNEAQ (reference sequence). The CDR3 is 16 residues long. The J segment lost 5 bases and the V segment lost 5 bases, leaving 15 bases of the junction unmatched. CDR3 DNA sequence: TGTGCCAGCAGCCCAAATCCACTAGCGCTCTTGCACGAGCAGTACTTC. Translating it yields CASSPNPLALLHEQYF.

The V call is TRBV19, the J call TRBJ1-1, with 7 positions matching TRBD1. Per germline, CDR1 LNHDA and CDR2 SQIVND (reference sequence). CDR3 size: 13 residues. Trimming took 9 bases from V and 7 from J; bases not matched to a gene: 11. The CDR3 DNA is TGTGCCAGCAGAGACAGGGTTGCCGGTGAAGCTTTCTTT. It is translated as CASRDRVAGEAFF.

The chain joins TRBV11-3 to TRBJ2-1, with TRBD2 matching over 7 bases. In germline, CDR1 is SGHNT, CDR2 YENEEA. The CDR3 runs 12 residues. With 11 bases clipped from V and 3 bases from J, the junction kept 4 bases outside the gene matches. The CDR3 region is CACGGSYNEQFF. The CDR3 region has the DNA TGTGCCTGCGGCGGGAGCTACAATGAGCAGTTCTTC.

In its sample, this clone was seen a few times. V is TRBV19 and J is TRBJ2-7; 10 nucleotides agree with TRBD1. CDR1 and CDR2 from the germline V gene are LNHDA and SQIVND (reference sequence). CDR3 length: 16 amino acids. V shed 4 bases and J 5 bases; nucleotides not matched to a gene: 11. The CDR3 DNA follows: TGTGCCAGTAGTAGCCGGGACAGGGGTCCTTCCCACGAGCAGTACTTC. It encodes CASSSRDRGPSHEQYF. The entire variable domain, with the rest obtained from reference TRBV19 and TRBJ2-7, is as follows: DGGITQSPKYLFRKEGQNVTLSCEQNLNHDAMYWYRQDPGQGLRLIYYSQIVNDFQKGDIAEGYSVSREKKESFPLTVTSAQKNPTAFYLCASSSRDRGPSHEQYFGPGTRLTVT.

The chain carries TRBV7-6 and TRBJ2-1, with 9 bases fitting TRBD2. The CDR3 spans 17 residues. After removal of 0 bases from V and 2 bases from J, the junction contained 5 bases not matched to a gene. Germline values: CDR1 SGHVS, CDR2 FNYEAQ. The CDR3 reads CASSLAWAGGTYNEQFF. In DNA, the CDR3 is TGTGCCAGCAGCTTAGCGTGGGCGGGAGGGACCTACAATGAGCAGTTCTTC.

This rearrangement joins TRBV19 to TRBJ1-5; D may be TRBD1 (5 bases). The CDR3 length is 15 residues. Germline V gene lookup returns CDR1 LNHDA and CDR2 SQIVND (reference sequence). Trimming cost V 6 bases and J 0 bases, with 12 bases left between them. In DNA form, the CDR3 reads TGTGCCAGTAGGCTGACAGATTATAGCAATCAGCCCCAGCATTTT. It codes for CASRLTDYSNQPQHF. The full variable domain, rest sourced from reference TRBV19 and TRBJ1-5, is DGGITQSPKYLFRKEGQNVTLSCEQNLNHDAMYWYRQDPGQGLRLIYYSQIVNDFQKGDIAEGYSVSREKKESFPLTVTSAQKNPTAFYLCASRLTDYSNQPQHFGDGTRLSIL.